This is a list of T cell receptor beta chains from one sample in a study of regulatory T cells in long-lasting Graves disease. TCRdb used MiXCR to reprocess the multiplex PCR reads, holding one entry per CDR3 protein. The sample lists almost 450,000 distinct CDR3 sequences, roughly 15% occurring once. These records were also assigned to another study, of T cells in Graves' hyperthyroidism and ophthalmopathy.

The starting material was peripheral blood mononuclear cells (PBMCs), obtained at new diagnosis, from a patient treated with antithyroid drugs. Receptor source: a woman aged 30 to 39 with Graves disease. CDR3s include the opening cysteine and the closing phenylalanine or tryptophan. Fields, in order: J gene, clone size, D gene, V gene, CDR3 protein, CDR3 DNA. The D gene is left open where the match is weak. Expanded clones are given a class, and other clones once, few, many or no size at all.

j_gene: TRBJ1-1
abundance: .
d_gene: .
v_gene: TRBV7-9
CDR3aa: CASSPSRVGPEAFF
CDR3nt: TGTGCCAGCAGCCCATCGCGAGTGGGCCCTGAAGCTTTCTTT

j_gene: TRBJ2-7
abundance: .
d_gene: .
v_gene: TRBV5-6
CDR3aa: CASSFYWGYEQYF
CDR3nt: TGTGCCAGCAGCTTCTATTGGGGTTACGAGCAGTACTTC

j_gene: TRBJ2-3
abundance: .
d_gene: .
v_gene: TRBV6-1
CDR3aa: CATIRNLYTQYF
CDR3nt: TGTGCCACCATACGGAACTTGTATACGCAGTATTTT

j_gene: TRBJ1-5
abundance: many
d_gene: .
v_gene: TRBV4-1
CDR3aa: CASSQIGVGEPQHF
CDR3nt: TGCGCCAGCAGCCAAATTGGGGTTGGTGAGCCCCAGCATTTT

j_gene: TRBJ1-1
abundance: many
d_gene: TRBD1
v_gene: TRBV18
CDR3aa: CASSTQGAAGQSSAFF
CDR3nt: TGTGCCAGCTCGACACAGGGGGCGGCGGGCCAATCTTCGGCTTTCTTT

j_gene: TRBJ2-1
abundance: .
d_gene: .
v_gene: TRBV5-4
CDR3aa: CASNLKGQTEQFF
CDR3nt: TGTGCCAGCAACCTTAAGGGACAAACAGAGCAGTTCTTC

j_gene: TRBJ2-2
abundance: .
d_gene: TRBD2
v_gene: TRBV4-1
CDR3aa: CASSQLGLAGAGTGELFF
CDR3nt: TGCGCCAGCAGCCAGCTGGGACTAGCGGGAGCGGGCACCGGGGAGCTGTTTTTT

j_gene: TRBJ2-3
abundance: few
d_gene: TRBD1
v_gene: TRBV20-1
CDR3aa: CSPGQDTDTQYF
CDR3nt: TGCAGTCCGGGACAGGACACAGATACGCAGTATTTT

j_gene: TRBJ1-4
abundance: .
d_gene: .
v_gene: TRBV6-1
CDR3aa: CASRTYRGLEKLFF
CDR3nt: TGTGCCAGCAGGACTTATAGGGGGTTGGAAAAACTGTTTTTT

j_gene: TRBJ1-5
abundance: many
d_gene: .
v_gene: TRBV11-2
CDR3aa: CASSSLQGGEPQHF
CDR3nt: TGTGCCAGCAGCTCCCTACAGGGAGGTGAGCCCCAGCATTTT

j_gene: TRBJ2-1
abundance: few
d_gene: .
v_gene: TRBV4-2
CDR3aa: CASSATERGNEQFF
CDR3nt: TGTGCCAGCAGCGCGACTGAGAGGGGGAATGAGCAGTTCTTC

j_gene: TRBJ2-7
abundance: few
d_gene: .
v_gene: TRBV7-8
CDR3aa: CASTIYSYEQYF
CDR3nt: TGTGCCAGCACCATTTACTCCTACGAGCAGTACTTC